This entry features one TCR beta chain sequence. Original processing notes: Amplified reference gene primers provided the basis for estimating nucleated cell counts. Sequenced by immunoSEQ multiplex PCR; TCRdb stores in-frame clones only, minus some. V, J and clone size were drawn from that table, and D and trimming were deduced from the DNA. The sample has 150,000 to 200,000 clones, 85% seen once. This CDR3 has 13 residues. Germline V gives CDR1 SGHRS, CDR2 YFSETQ. The V and J ends lost 0 bases and 5 bases respectively, with 5 bases between them. This specimen comes from a study of blood T cell repertoires in COVID-19. Study in general: The cDNA or gDNA used as material had been derived from T cells, B-cell-depleted T cells, or PBMCs.

The receptor comes from a man between 60 and 75 years old with COVID-19, enrolled during active disease. Sequencing was carried out using peripheral blood. The chain carries TRBV5-1 and TRBJ2-2; TRBD2 might be the D (5 bases). The CDR3 nucleotides read TGCGCCAGCAGCTTGGAGCGGACCGGGGAGCTGTTTTTT. Protein sequence: CASSLERTGELFF.